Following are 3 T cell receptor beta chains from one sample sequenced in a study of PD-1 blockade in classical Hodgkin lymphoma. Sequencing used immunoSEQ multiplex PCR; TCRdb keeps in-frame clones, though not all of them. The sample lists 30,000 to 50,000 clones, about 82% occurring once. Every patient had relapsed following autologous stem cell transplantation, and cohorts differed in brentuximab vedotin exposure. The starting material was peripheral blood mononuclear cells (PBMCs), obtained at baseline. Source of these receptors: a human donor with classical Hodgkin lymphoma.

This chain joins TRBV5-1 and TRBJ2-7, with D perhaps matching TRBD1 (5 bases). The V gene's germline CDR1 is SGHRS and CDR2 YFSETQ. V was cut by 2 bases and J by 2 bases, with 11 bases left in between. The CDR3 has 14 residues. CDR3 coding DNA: TGCGCCAGCAGCTTAGGGGCAGAAACCTACGAGCAGTACTTC. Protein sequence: CASSLGAETYEQYF.

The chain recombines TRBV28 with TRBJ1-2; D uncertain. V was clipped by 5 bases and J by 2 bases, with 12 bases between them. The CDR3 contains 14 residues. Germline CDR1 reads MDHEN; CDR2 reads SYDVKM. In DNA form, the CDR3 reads TGTGCCAGCAGTAGGTCTTTGGAGAACTATGGCTACACCTTC. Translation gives CASSRSLENYGYTF.

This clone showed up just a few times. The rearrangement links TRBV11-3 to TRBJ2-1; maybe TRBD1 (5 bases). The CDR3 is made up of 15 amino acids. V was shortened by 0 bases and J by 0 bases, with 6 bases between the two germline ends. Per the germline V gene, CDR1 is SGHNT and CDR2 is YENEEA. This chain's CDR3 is CASSLDRGSYNEQFF. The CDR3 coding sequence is TGTGCCAGCAGCTTAGATAGGGGCTCCTACAATGAGCAGTTCTTC.